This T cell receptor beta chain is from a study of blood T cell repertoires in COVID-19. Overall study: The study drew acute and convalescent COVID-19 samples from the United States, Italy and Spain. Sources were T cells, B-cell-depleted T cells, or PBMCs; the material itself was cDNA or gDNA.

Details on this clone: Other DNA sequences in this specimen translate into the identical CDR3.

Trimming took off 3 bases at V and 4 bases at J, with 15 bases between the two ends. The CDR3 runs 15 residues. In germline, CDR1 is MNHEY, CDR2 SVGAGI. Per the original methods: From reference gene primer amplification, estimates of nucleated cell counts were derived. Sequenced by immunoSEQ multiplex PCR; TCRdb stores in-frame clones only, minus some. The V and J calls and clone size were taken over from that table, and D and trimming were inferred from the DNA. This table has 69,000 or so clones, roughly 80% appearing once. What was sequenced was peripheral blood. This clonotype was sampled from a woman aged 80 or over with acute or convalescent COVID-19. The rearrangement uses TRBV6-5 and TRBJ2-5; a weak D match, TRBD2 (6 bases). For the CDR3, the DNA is TGTGCCAGCAGTTATTCAGGCGGGGCGGGAGAGACCCAGTACTTC. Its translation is CASSYSGGAGETQYF.